In this sample, the clone carrying this TCR beta chain turned up once. Germline loops: CDR1 SGHRS, CDR2 YFSETQ. This CDR3 is built from 18 residues. The V segment lost 0 bases and the J segment 0 bases; nucleotides outside the gene matches: 8. Profiled with immunoSEQ multiplex PCR; TCRdb holds only in-frame clones, not every one. The sample includes tens of thousands of clones, about 92% seen only once; the top ten take about 0.85%. These data belong to a study of T cell changes during pregnancy in multiple sclerosis. The sequences come from peripheral blood, collected in the first trimester of pregnancy. This clonotype was obtained from a female donor with multiple sclerosis, enrolled in a pregnancy study. This rearrangement joins TRBV5-1 to TRBJ2-3, with 9 bases fitting TRBD1. The CDR3 reads CASSLANTGGASTDTQYF. CDR3 in DNA: TGCGCCAGCAGCTTGGCCAATACAGGGGGCGCGAGCACAGATACGCAGTATTTT.